This TCR beta chain was obtained from a study of blood T cell repertoires in COVID-19. Germline V gives CDR1 SGHVS, CDR2 FQNEAQ. This CDR3 comprises 15 residues. V gave up 5 bases and J gave up 5 bases; unmatched junction bases: 11. Sequenced by immunoSEQ multiplex PCR; TCRdb stores in-frame clones only, minus some. The data hold approximately 150,000 clones, with 85% to 90% observed a single time. Sequencing was carried out using peripheral blood. This receptor was taken from a man aged 50-59 years with active or convalescent COVID-19. V and J are TRBV7-8 and TRBJ2-5, with TRBD1 identical over 7 bases. The DNA for the CDR3 is TGTGCCAGCAGCCCCACGGGACAGAATCACGAGACCCAGTACTTC. Amino acids: CASSPTGQNHETQYF.